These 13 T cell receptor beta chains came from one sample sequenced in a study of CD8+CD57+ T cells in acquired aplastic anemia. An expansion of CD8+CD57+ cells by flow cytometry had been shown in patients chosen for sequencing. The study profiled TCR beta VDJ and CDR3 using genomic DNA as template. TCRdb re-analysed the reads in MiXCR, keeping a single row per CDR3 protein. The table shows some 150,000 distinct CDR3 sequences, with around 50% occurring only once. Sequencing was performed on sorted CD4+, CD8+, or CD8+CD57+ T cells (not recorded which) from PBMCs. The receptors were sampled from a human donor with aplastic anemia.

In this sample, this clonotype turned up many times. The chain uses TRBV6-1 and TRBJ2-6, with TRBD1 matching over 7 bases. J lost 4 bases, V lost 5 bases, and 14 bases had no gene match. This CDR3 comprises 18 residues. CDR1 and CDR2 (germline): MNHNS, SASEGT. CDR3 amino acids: CASSLQGFPLGGANVLTF. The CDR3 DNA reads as TGTGCCAGCAGTCTACAGGGGTTCCCCTTAGGAGGGGCCAACGTCCTGACTTTC.

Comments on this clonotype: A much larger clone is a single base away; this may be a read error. The CDR3 sequence is CASSSGANCGYTF. The CDR3 bases are TGTGCCAGCAGTTCCGGTGCTAACTGTGGCTACACCTTC. The chain is built from TRBV12-3 or TRBV12-4 and TRBJ1-2; the D is unclear. The CDR3 runs 13 residues.

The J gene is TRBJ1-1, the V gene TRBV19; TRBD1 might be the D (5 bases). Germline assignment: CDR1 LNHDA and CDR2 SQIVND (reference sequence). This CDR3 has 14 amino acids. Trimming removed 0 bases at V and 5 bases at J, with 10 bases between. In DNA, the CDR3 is TGTGCCAGTAGTATAGACAGGGCTTTTACTGAAGCTTTCTTT. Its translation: CASSIDRAFTEAFF.

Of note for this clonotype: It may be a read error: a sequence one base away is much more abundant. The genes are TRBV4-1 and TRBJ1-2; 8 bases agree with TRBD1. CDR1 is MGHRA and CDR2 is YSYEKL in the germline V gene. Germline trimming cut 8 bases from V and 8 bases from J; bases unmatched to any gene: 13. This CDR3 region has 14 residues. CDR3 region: CASGLAGQGSGYTF. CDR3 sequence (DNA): TGCGCCAGCGGCTTGGCAGGACAGGGCTCCGGCTACACCTTC.

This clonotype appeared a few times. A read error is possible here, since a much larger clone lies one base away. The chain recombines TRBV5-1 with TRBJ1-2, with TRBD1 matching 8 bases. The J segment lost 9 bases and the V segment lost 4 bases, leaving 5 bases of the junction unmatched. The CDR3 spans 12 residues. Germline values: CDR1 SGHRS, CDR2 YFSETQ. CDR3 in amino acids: CASSVDRVRYTF. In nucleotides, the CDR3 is TGCGCCAGCAGCGTGGACAGGGTGCGCTACACCTTC.

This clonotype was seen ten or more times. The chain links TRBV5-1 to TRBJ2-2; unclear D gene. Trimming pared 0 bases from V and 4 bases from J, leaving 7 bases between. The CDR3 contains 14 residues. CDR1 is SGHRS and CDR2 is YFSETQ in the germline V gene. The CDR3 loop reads CASSLEPSTGELFF. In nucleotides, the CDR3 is TGCGCCAGCAGCTTGGAACCGAGCACCGGGGAGCTGTTTTTT.

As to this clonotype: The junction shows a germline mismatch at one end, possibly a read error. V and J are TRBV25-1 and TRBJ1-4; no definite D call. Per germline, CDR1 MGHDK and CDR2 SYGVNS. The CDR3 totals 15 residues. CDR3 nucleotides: TGTGCCAGCAGTACAATGTCAGTAAGGGATGAGAAACTGTTTTTT. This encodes CASSTMSVRDEKLFF.

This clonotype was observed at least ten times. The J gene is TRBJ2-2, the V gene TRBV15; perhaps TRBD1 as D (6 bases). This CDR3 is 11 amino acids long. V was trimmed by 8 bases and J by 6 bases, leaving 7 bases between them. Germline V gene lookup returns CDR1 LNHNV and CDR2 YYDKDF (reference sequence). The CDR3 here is CATEGAGELFF. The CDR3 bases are TGTGCCACCGAGGGGGCCGGGGAGCTGTTTTTT.

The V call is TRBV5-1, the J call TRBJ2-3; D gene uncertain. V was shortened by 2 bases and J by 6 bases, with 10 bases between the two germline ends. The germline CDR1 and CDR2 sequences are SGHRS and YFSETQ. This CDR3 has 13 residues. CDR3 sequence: CASSFSTLDTQYF. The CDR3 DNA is TGCGCCAGCAGCTTCAGTACTCTGGATACGCAGTATTTT.

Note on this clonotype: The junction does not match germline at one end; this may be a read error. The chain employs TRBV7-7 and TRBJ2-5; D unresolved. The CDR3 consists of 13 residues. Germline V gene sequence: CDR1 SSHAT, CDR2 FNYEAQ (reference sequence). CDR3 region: CASSLGWTETQYF. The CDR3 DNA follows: TGTGCTAGCAGCTTAGGGTGGACGGAGACCCAGTACTTC.

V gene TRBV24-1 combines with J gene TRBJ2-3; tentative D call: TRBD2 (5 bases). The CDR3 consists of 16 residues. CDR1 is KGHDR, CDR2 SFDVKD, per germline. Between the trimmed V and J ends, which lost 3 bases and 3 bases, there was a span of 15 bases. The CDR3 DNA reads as TGTGCCACCAGTGATCATCCTAGCAGAGGAACAGATACGCAGTATTTT. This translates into CATSDHPSRGTDTQYF.

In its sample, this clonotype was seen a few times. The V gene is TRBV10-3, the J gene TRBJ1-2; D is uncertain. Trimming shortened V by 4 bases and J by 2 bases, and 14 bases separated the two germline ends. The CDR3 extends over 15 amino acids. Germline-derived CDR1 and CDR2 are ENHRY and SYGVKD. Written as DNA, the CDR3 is TGTGCCATCAGTGCTAGGGAGATTCAGAACTATGGCTACACCTTC. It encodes CAISAREIQNYGYTF.

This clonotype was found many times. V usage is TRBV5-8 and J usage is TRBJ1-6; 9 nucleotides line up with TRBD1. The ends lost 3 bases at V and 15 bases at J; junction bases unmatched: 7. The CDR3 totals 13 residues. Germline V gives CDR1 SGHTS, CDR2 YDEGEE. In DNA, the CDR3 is TGTGCCAGCAGCTCCCGGGACAGGGATATCCTCCACTTT. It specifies CASSSRDRDILHF.